The clone carrying this T cell receptor (beta chain) was picked up a small number of times. This entry is derived from a study of patients and donors after allogeneic stem cell transplantation. TCRdb reprocessed the RT-PCR reads with MiXCR, giving one entry per CDR3 protein. The sample carries 920,000 or so distinct CDR3 sequences, roughly 18% recorded once. This CDR3 has 13 amino acids. The V end was cut by 4 bases, the J end by 8 bases, with 14 bases between. CDR1 is SEHNR and CDR2 is FQNEAQ in the germline V gene (reference sequence). Sequencing input: blood, either unsorted or a sorted T cell fraction (not recorded which). This chain joins TRBV7-9 and TRBJ1-2; D possibly corresponds to TRBD1 (5 bases). This clonotype was obtained from a human donor who was either an allogeneic HSCT recipient or a stem cell or donor lymphocyte infusion donor (not recorded which). It is not recorded whose cells these are; they may come from a transplant donor. This CDR3 reads CASSSRGVEGYTF. CDR3 sequence (DNA): TGTGCCAGCAGCTCCCGGGGGGTTGAAGGCTACACCTTC.